This record covers a single TCR beta chain. Antigen: not known. These data originate in a study of OX40 agonist ivuxolimab in advanced cancers. Profiled with immunoSEQ multiplex PCR; TCRdb holds only in-frame clones, not every one. The profile shows 40,000 or so clones, around nine tenths of them singletons. Study results and caveats: Normalized T-cell clonal expansion was also low in some nonresponders. Antigen targets of the expanded peripheral T cells went undetermined.

Systemic immunosuppression or autoimmune disease history was grounds to exclude patients. Trimming cost V 4 bases and J 2 bases, with 12 bases left between them. This CDR3 comprises 14 residues. From germline, CDR1 is SGHAT and CDR2 FQNNGV. The TCR was taken from an adult with an advanced solid tumor such as melanoma, head and neck, liver or kidney cancer. Sequenced here: CD4+ or CD8+ T cells sorted from blood, sampled in a trial of the OX40 agonist ivuxolimab. The chain couples TRBV11-2 to TRBJ2-7; D may be TRBD1 (6 bases). CDR3 residues: CASSSDRRPYEQYF. In DNA, the CDR3 is TGTGCCAGCAGCTCGGACAGACGGCCCTACGAGCAGTACTTC.